Shown below are 18 T cell receptor beta chains from a single sample sequenced in a study of shared clonotypes between healthy human individuals. Naive CD8 cells, CD45RO-negative and positively selected for CCR7, excluded terminally differentiated effector memory CD45RA+ cells. The data were produced by immunoSEQ multiplex PCR, yet TCRdb's version contains in-frame clones alone and is incomplete. The sample lists some 2 million clones; around 96% were seen once. Sample: naive CD8+ T cells sorted from blood. The receptors were sampled from a man between 18 and 29 years old in good health.

The rearrangement joins TRBV6-1 to TRBJ1-2, with D tentatively TRBD1 (5 bases). The CDR3 sequence is 16 residues long. Germline-derived CDR1 and CDR2 are MNHNS and SASEGT. V dropped 2 bases and J dropped 0 bases, with 13 bases sitting between them. CDR3 nucleotide sequence: TGTGCCAGCAGTGAAAGGAAGACAGAAGCTAACTATGGCTACACCTTC. It is translated as CASSERKTEANYGYTF.

This chain links TRBV2 with TRBJ2-1; weak D call: TRBD1 (5 bases). Germline V CDR1 and CDR2: SNHLY, FYNNEI. Deletions cut 9 bases from V and 7 bases from J, with 16 bases between. The CDR3 spans 13 residues. DNA of the CDR3: TGTGCCAGAAAGGACACTCGCCAGAATGAGCAGTTCTTC. The encoded protein is CARKDTRQNEQFF.

The J gene is TRBJ2-7, the V gene TRBV19; D might be TRBD1 (6 bases). The CDR3 consists of 13 residues. With 3 bases removed from V and 4 bases from J, the gap between germline ends came to 10 bases. CDR1 is LNHDA, CDR2 SQIVND, per germline (reference sequence). The CDR3 DNA reads as TGTGCCAGTAGTATGGGACACCGGTACGAGCAGTACTTC. Its protein is CASSMGHRYEQYF.

This sequence joins TRBV19 and TRBJ2-7; 8 bases align to TRBD1. CDR3 length: 13 amino acids. V lost 6 bases to trimming and J lost 2 bases; unmatched junction nucleotides: 3. Germline values: CDR1 LNHDA, CDR2 SQIVND (reference sequence). For the CDR3, the DNA is TGTGCCAGTAGCCAGGACAGGGCCTACGAGCAGTACTTC. It specifies CASSQDRAYEQYF.

The rearrangement joins TRBV11-2 to TRBJ1-2; TRBD1 is a possible D gene (6 bases). Looked up from germline, CDR1 is SGHAT and CDR2 is FQNNGV. The V end lost 7 bases, the J end lost 4 bases, and 10 bases lay between the germline ends. The CDR3 is made up of 12 amino acids. The CDR3 DNA follows: TGTGCCAGCACCCAAGGGGGCTATGGCTACACCTTC. Encoded protein: CASTQGGYGYTF.

This clone was counted a single time. This sample also contains other DNA sequences that code for the same CDR3. The CDR3 coding sequence is TGTGCCAGCAGTTACGAGGTTAACACTGAAGCTTTCTTT. Protein: CASSYEVNTEAFF. The chain uses TRBV6-6 and TRBJ1-1; D not resolved. V was clipped by 2 bases and J by 2 bases, with 6 bases between them. The CDR3 totals 13 residues. Germline V gene sequence: CDR1 MNHNY, CDR2 SVGAGI (reference sequence).

The chain links TRBV15 to TRBJ2-6; D is unresolved. This CDR3 comprises 18 residues. Trimming cost V 0 bases and J 0 bases, with 12 bases left between them. The V gene's germline CDR1 is LNHNV and CDR2 YYDKDF (reference sequence). The CDR3 DNA is TGTGCCACCAGCAGAGATTCTGCCGCGTTCTCTGGGGCCAACGTCCTGACTTTC. It translates to CATSRDSAAFSGANVLTF.

The V call is TRBV27, the J call TRBJ2-1; no definite D call. CDR3 size: 14 residues. Looked up from germline, CDR1 is MNHEY and CDR2 is SMNVEV (reference sequence). V lost 3 bases and J 2 bases, leaving 8 bases between the germline ends. In DNA, the CDR3 is TGTGCCAGCAGTTTGATTCAGCCCTACAATGAGCAGTTCTTC. Protein sequence: CASSLIQPYNEQFF.

The J gene is TRBJ2-1, the V gene TRBV28; D remains unclear. Germline lookup yields CDR1 MDHEN and CDR2 SYDVKM. V lost 3 bases to trimming and J lost 5 bases, with 11 bases between them. CDR3 length: 14 residues. CDR3 sequence reads: CASSLDLAHNEQFF. The CDR3, as DNA: TGTGCCAGCAGTTTGGACCTTGCCCACAATGAGCAGTTCTTC.

The chain is built from TRBV28 and TRBJ2-7, with 7 bases aligning to TRBD2. The germline gives CDR1 MDHEN, CDR2 SYDVKM. The CDR3 contains 18 residues. V lost 1 base to trimming and J lost 2 bases; unmatched junction nucleotides: 14. In nucleotides, the CDR3 is TGTGCCAGCAGTTTATCCCCCATCGGGACTATCCCCACCTACGAGCAGTACTTC. Translated: CASSLSPIGTIPTYEQYF.

This chain joins TRBV11-1 and TRBJ1-1; D is unclear. Trimming shortened V by 5 bases and J by 5 bases, and 12 bases separated the two germline ends. CDR1 is SGHAT, CDR2 FQDESV, per germline (reference sequence). The CDR3 sequence is 13 residues long. This CDR3 reads CASSAGVGTEAFF. CDR3 DNA: TGTGCCAGCAGCGCCGGGGTAGGGACTGAAGCTTTCTTT.

Written as DNA, the CDR3 is TGTGCTAGTGGTTTTGACGGACTGAACACTGAAGCTTTCTTT. Protein: CASGFDGLNTEAFF. V gene TRBV12-5 combines with J gene TRBJ1-1; D is ambiguous. The germline CDR1 and CDR2 sequences are LGHNT and FRNRAP. Trimming cost V 3 bases and J 0 bases, with 8 bases left between them. The CDR3 loop spans 14 amino acids. Based on the CDR3 plus reference TRBV12-5 and TRBJ1-1, the full variable domain is DARVTQTPRHKVTEMGQEVTMRCQPILGHNTVFWYRQTMMQGLELLAYFRNRAPLDDSGMPKDRFSAEMPDATLATLKIQPSEPRDSAVYFCASGFDGLNTEAFFGQGTRLTVV.

The chain recombines TRBV9 with TRBJ1-4; no reliable D call. Deletions cut 4 bases from V and 6 bases from J, with 16 bases between. The CDR3 has 15 amino acids. Germline V lookup: CDR1 SGDLS, CDR2 YYNGEE. This CDR3 is CASSPWAENDEKLFF. The CDR3 nucleotides read TGTGCCAGCAGCCCCTGGGCCGAGAATGATGAAAAACTGTTTTTT.

The CDR3 bases are TGTGCCAGCAGCTGGGAAAGCGGGGCAGGGAACACTGAAGCTTTCTTT. Protein product: CASSWESGAGNTEAFF. J is TRBJ1-1 and V is TRBV5-6; D perhaps matches TRBD1 (5 bases). This CDR3 has 16 amino acids. Between the trimmed V and J ends, which lost 3 bases and 1 base, there was a span of 16 bases. The germline CDR1 and CDR2 sequences are SGHDT and YYEEEE.

The chain recombines TRBV27 with TRBJ2-5, with 14 bases matching TRBD2. Germline-derived CDR1 and CDR2 are MNHEY and SMNVEV (reference sequence). The CDR3 spans 18 residues. J lost 4 bases, V lost 6 bases, and 13 bases had no gene match. Here the CDR3 reads CASRVTSGGVSHIETQYF. The CDR3 DNA reads as TGTGCCAGCAGAGTGACTAGCGGGGGGGTGTCTCATATAGAGACCCAGTACTTC.

V and J are TRBV7-9 and TRBJ2-1, with D hard to call. Germline values: CDR1 SEHNR, CDR2 FQNEAQ (reference sequence). V lost 0 bases to trimming and J lost 7 bases, with 4 bases between them. The CDR3 has 12 amino acids. The DNA for the CDR3 is TGTGCCAGCAGCTTAGCGCAAAATGAGCAGTTCTTC. Protein sequence: CASSLAQNEQFF.

This clone was seen a few times. The sample holds other DNA sequences that translate to the same CDR3. This chain uses TRBV20-1 with TRBJ1-1; D gene unclear. There are 11 residues in the CDR3. Looked up from germline, CDR1 is DFQATT and CDR2 is SNEGSKA (reference sequence). Deletions cut 6 bases from V and 0 bases from J, with 5 bases between. The DNA for the CDR3 is TGCAGTGCCTATCTGAACACTGAAGCTTTCTTT. Translation gives CSAYLNTEAFF.

The genes are TRBV19 and TRBJ2-7; 7 nucleotides align to TRBD2. The CDR3 has 14 residues. Germline loops: CDR1 LNHDA, CDR2 SQIVND (reference sequence). Trimming took 1 base from V and 5 from J; bases not matched to a gene: 5. DNA of the CDR3: TGTGCCAGTAGTATAGGGGCGGGAGTGGACGAGCAGTACTTC. Encoded protein: CASSIGAGVDEQYF. Filled out from reference TRBV19 and TRBJ2-7, the complete variable domain reads DGGITQSPKYLFRKEGQNVTLSCEQNLNHDAMYWYRQDPGQGLRLIYYSQIVNDFQKGDIAEGYSVSREKKESFPLTVTSAQKNPTAFYLCASSIGAGVDEQYFGPGTRLTVT.